This entry describes one TCR beta chain. Its antigen is unidentified. Preparation of the TCRbeta library involved a method that used unique molecular identifiers. Each CDR3 protein gets one entry after TCRdb re-called the PCR reads with MiXCR. The repertoire has roughly 310,000 distinct CDR3 sequences, approximately 23% of them found once; the top ten carry around 9.9%. This entry comes from a study of T-cell reconstitution after alpha-beta-depleted transplantation in children. The study's findings and limits: It was newly produced T cells that mostly accounted for T-cell counts and diversity one year after transplant. Surviving thymic progenitors and recipient T cells were the source of high TCRbeta diversity at day 60 in some patients. There were reportedly several hundred expanded graft clones from which alpha-beta T cells came about two months after transplant.

Germline V gene data show CDR1 as LNHDA and CDR2 as SQIVND (reference sequence). This CDR3 contains 12 residues. V lost 5 bases, J lost 2 bases, and 7 bases lay in between. The sample here was PBMCs, mostly from graft donor cells, taken 180 days after TCRalphabeta/CD19-depleted stem cell transplant. The sequence came from a male patient younger than 18 who had a stem cell transplant for acute lymphoblastic leukemia, so the T cells may come from the graft donor. The chain is built from TRBV19 and TRBJ2-7; D gene uncertain. The CDR3 sequence: CASSERAYEQYF. Here the CDR3 DNA reads TGTGCCAGTAGTGAGCGAGCCTACGAGCAGTACTTC.